Presented here are 12 T cell receptor beta chains from one specimen sequenced in a study of T-cell memory formation after mild COVID-19. One entry per CDR3 protein, called by TCRdb with MiXCR from the 5' RACE reads. The repertoire holds 350,000 to 500,000 distinct CDR3 sequences, with about 25% as singletons. The material sequenced was PBMCs or a T cell subset sorted from them (not recorded which). Receptors were obtained from an adult woman who had mild COVID-19 (a few samples of this study predate the infection). Cell type and time point are not known.

This chain joins TRBV10-3 and TRBJ2-7; no clear D. From germline, CDR1 is ENHRY and CDR2 SYGVKD. The V gene lost 8 bases and the J gene lost 0 bases, with 11 bases spanning the gap. The CDR3 sequence is 13 residues long. CDR3 residues: CAIHPQGSYEQYF. In DNA form, the CDR3 reads TGTGCCATCCACCCCCAAGGCTCCTACGAGCAGTACTTC.

V and J are TRBV19 and TRBJ2-1, with 9 bases fitting TRBD1. This CDR3 region has 13 residues. CDR1 and CDR2 from the germline V gene are LNHDA and SQIVND (reference sequence). With 7 bases clipped from V and 6 bases from J, the junction kept 4 bases outside the gene matches. The CDR3 loop reads CASKRDRVNEQFF. The CDR3 DNA reads as TGTGCCAGTAAAAGGGACAGGGTCAATGAGCAGTTCTTC.

CDR3 nucleotide sequence: TGTGCCAGCAGCGTGACTAGCGGGAGAAACACCGGGGAGCTGTTTTTT. Amino acid sequence: CASSVTSGRNTGELFF. The chain couples TRBV9 to TRBJ2-2, with TRBD2 matching 12 bases. With 2 bases clipped from V and 2 bases from J, the junction kept 1 base outside the gene matches. Germline CDR1 is SGDLS and CDR2 is YYNGEE. This CDR3 has 16 amino acids.

The chain employs TRBV20-1 and TRBJ2-7; TRBD1 agrees at 8 bases. CDR1 DFQATT and CDR2 SNEGSKA come from the germline V gene (reference sequence). The CDR3 has 15 residues. Germline trimming cut 0 bases from V and 1 base from J; bases unmatched to any gene: 5. The CDR3 loop is CSARDGQGASYEQYF. The CDR3 DNA is TGCAGTGCTAGAGATGGGCAGGGGGCATCCTACGAGCAGTACTTC.

The chain couples TRBV4-3 to TRBJ2-3; D is uncertain. V was trimmed by 7 bases and J by 3 bases, leaving 17 bases between them. Germline values: CDR1 LGHNA, CDR2 YSLEER. This CDR3 is 15 amino acids long. DNA for the CDR3: TGCGCCAGCACCTTCACCCGCTTTGGTACAGATACGCAGTATTTT. It translates to CASTFTRFGTDTQYF.

This clonotype was detected only a few times. This chain connects TRBV5-5 to TRBJ1-2; no clear D. From germline, CDR1 is SGHKS and CDR2 YYEKEE (reference sequence). V was shortened by 8 bases and J by 2 bases, with 16 bases between the two germline ends. This CDR3 comprises 14 residues. CDR3 DNA sequence: TGTGCCAGTACCAAAGAGGCGGGGAACTATGGCTACACCTTC. It specifies CASTKEAGNYGYTF.

The V call is TRBV5-5, the J call TRBJ1-4, with 8 bases aligning to TRBD1. CDR3 length: 15 residues. J lost 0 bases, V lost 4 bases, and 2 bases had no gene match. Germline values: CDR1 SGHKS, CDR2 YYEKEE (reference sequence). The CDR3, as DNA: TGTGCCAGCAGCAGCAGGGGGCCAACTAATGAAAAACTGTTTTTT. This codes for CASSSRGPTNEKLFF.

This clonotype was observed a handful of times. The rearrangement links TRBV4-1 to TRBJ2-7; D is uncertain. CDR1 MGHRA and CDR2 YSYEKL come from the germline V gene. The CDR3 loop spans 14 amino acids. The V gene lost 0 bases and the J gene lost 1 base, with 7 bases spanning the gap. The CDR3 loop is CASSQEVISYEQYF. CDR3 nucleotide sequence: TGCGCCAGCAGCCAAGAGGTAATATCCTACGAGCAGTACTTC.

The chain recombines TRBV29-1 with TRBJ2-1; 9 bases fit TRBD1. The germline gives CDR1 SQVTM, CDR2 ANQGSEA. The length of the CDR3 is 14 residues. The V gene end was trimmed by 4 bases and the J gene end by 7 bases; junction bases not matched to a gene: 8. The CDR3 spells CSVAEGQGWNEQFF. The DNA of the CDR3 is TGCAGCGTTGCGGAGGGACAGGGTTGGAATGAGCAGTTCTTC.

The chain couples TRBV27 to TRBJ1-1, with 10 bases fitting TRBD1. CDR3 size: 17 residues. The J segment lost 3 bases and the V segment lost 6 bases, leaving 13 bases of the junction unmatched. Per the germline V gene, CDR1 is MNHEY and CDR2 is SMNVEV (reference sequence). The DNA for the CDR3 is TGTGCCAGCAGCCCCACCGGGGACAGGGGTAGGGACACTGAAGCTTTCTTT. Amino acid sequence: CASSPTGDRGRDTEAFF.

This chain uses TRBV9 with TRBJ2-7; D is ambiguous. Trimming removed 4 bases at V and 2 bases at J, with 13 bases between. Per germline, CDR1 SGDLS and CDR2 YYNGEE. The CDR3 is 14 residues long. The CDR3 is CASSPQAIAYEQYF. CDR3 coding DNA: TGTGCCAGCAGCCCCCAGGCCATCGCCTACGAGCAGTACTTC.

This chain joins TRBV6-5 and TRBJ1-2; no clear D. Trimming pared 1 base from V and 5 bases from J, leaving 8 bases between. CDR1 MNHEY and CDR2 SVGAGI come from the germline V gene. The CDR3 spans 13 residues. For the CDR3, the DNA is TGTGCCAGCAGTTACTGGGGAAATTATGGCTACACCTTC. The encoded protein is CASSYWGNYGYTF.